Below, one TCR beta chain is given with its context. The antigen remains unidentified. This record comes from a study of cytomegalovirus exposure and HLA in healthy donors. A multiplex PCR was run with 60 Vbeta primers and 13 Jbeta primers. The repertoire was sequenced with immunoSEQ multiplex PCR; TCRdb's copy has only in-frame clones and lacks some. Among some 150,000 clones listed, 70% to 85% were seen once. In germline, CDR1 is SGHNT, CDR2 YYREEE (reference sequence). Trimming stripped 4 bases from V and 3 bases from J, with 13 bases between. CDR3 length: 14 residues. Overall study findings and caveats: Several top significant clusters appeared, in a later analysis, to be linked to common viral pathogens.

The sequence was obtained from a man aged 35-49 years in good health and CMV-seronegative. The chain links TRBV5-4 to TRBJ1-2; weak D call: TRBD1 (6 bases). Sequencing used PBMCs. The CDR3 DNA reads as TGTGCCAGCAGCGGGGAAGGGGGGGACTATGGCTACACCTTC. Translating gives CASSGEGGDYGYTF.